The 19 T cell receptor beta chains below all came from one sample that was sequenced in a study of cytomegalovirus exposure and HLA in healthy donors. In the PCR, 60 Vbeta and 13 Jbeta primers were used. Using immunoSEQ multiplex PCR, the repertoire was profiled, and TCRdb retains in-frame clones only, with some absent. The top ten hold under 2% of the sample, which has 95,000 to 100,000 clones, 65% to 80% seen once. The sample taken for sequencing was PBMCs. These TCRs come from a woman aged 40 to 55 in good health and CMV-seronegative.

This clone was observed a handful of times. The chain has TRBV7-9 and TRBJ2-5; perhaps TRBD1 as D (5 bases). Germline CDR1 SEHNR, CDR2 FQNEAQ (reference sequence). Trimming took off 5 bases at V and 2 bases at J, with 12 bases between the two ends. The CDR3 contains 14 residues. The CDR3 DNA is TGTGCCAGCAGCCAGAGGCAGGGACAAGAGACCCAGTACTTC. This sequence encodes CASSQRQGQETQYF. The full variable domain, with the rest looked up from reference TRBV7-9 and TRBJ2-5, is DTGVSQNPRHKITKRGQNVTFRCDPISEHNRLYWYRQTLGQGPEFLTYFQNEAQLEKSRLLSDRFSAERPKGSFSTLEIQRTEQGDSAMYLCASSQRQGQETQYFGPGTRLLVL.

The rearrangement uses TRBV23-1 and TRBJ1-6; a possible D gene is TRBD1 (6 bases). TRBV23-1 is an open reading frame, and its role is uncertain. V was clipped by 7 bases and J by 8 bases, with 15 bases between them. This CDR3 comprises 14 residues. The CDR3 bases are TGCGCCAGCATCCAGGGGTCCCGGCATTCACCCCTCCACTTT. Its protein is CASIQGSRHSPLHF.

The J gene is TRBJ2-7, the V gene TRBV5-1; 9 bases match TRBD2. The trim removed 4 bases at V and 6 bases at J, leaving 17 bases unmatched. The CDR3 contains 17 residues. Germline V gives CDR1 SGHRS, CDR2 YFSETQ. The CDR3: CASSPRMSAGGLSEQYF. As DNA, the CDR3 is TGCGCCAGCAGCCCCCGGATGTCGGCGGGGGGGCTGAGCGAGCAGTACTTC.

The genes are TRBV14 and TRBJ1-2; TRBD1 aligns across 9 bases. The V and J ends lost 1 base and 6 bases, in that order; junction bases with no gene match: 6. The germline gives CDR1 SGHDN, CDR2 FVKESK. The CDR3 has 15 residues. This chain's CDR3 is CASSQGWDRADGYTF. The DNA of the CDR3 is TGTGCCAGCAGCCAAGGCTGGGACAGGGCCGATGGCTACACCTTC.

The V and J genes are TRBV6-6 and TRBJ1-3; 7 positions match TRBD1. Germline V gene lookup returns CDR1 MNHNY and CDR2 SVGAGI (reference sequence). The J segment lost 4 bases and the V segment lost 6 bases, leaving 9 bases of the junction unmatched. The CDR3 loop spans 15 amino acids. DNA of the CDR3: TGTGCCAGCAGCCAGCCAAACAGGGGAGGAAACACCATATATTTT. This encodes CASSQPNRGGNTIYF.

The genes are TRBV7-2 and TRBJ1-1, with D possibly matching TRBD1 (6 bases). Germline CDR1 SGHTA, CDR2 FQGNSA. This CDR3 spans 15 amino acids. With 6 bases removed from V and 1 base from J, the gap between germline ends came to 15 bases. The CDR3 DNA reads as TGTGCCAGCAGTTTTACTAGGGGGACGAACACTGAAGCTTTCTTT. Translating it yields CASSFTRGTNTEAFF.

V usage is TRBV28 and J usage is TRBJ2-3; 9 bases line up with TRBD1. This CDR3 comprises 15 residues. The ends lost 6 bases at V and 2 bases at J; junction bases unmatched: 6. CDR1 is MDHEN and CDR2 is SYDVKM in the germline V gene. The CDR3 protein is CASREGQGSTDTQYF. CDR3 DNA sequence: TGTGCCAGCAGGGAGGGACAGGGTTCCACAGATACGCAGTATTTT.

CDR3 bases: TGTGCCTGGAGTGTCCTACGGGAGGGTAATTCACCCCTCCACTTT. Residues: CAWSVLREGNSPLHF. The chain recombines TRBV30 with TRBJ1-6; D gene unclear. Germline loops: CDR1 GTSNPN, CDR2 SVGIG (reference sequence). V was shortened by 0 bases and J by 6 bases, with 12 bases between the two germline ends. The CDR3 runs to 15 residues.

This clone has only a few counts. The V gene is TRBV7-9, the J gene TRBJ1-1; 8 bases align to TRBD1. Germline V gene sequence: CDR1 SEHNR, CDR2 FQNEAQ (reference sequence). This CDR3 is 13 amino acids long. V lost 5 bases to trimming and J lost 1 base; unmatched junction nucleotides: 0. The CDR3 reads CASSGQGNTEAFF. CDR3 nucleotides: TGTGCCAGCAGCGGACAGGGGAACACTGAAGCTTTCTTT.

The CDR3 region has the DNA TGTGCCAGCAGCACCTGGGGGGGGAGTGGTGGCTACACCTTC. This codes for CASSTWGGSGGYTF. V usage is TRBV4-2 and J usage is TRBJ1-2, with D perhaps matching TRBD1 (5 bases). Trimming took 5 bases from V and 7 from J, leaving 17 bases between them. Per the germline V gene, CDR1 is LGHNA and CDR2 is YNFKEQ. This CDR3 region has 14 residues.

The rearrangement joins TRBV25-1 to TRBJ2-5; 12 nucleotides line up with TRBD1. The end of the DNA aligns better with TRBJ2-7, so the J call may be wrong. This CDR3 contains 14 residues. CDR1 is MGHDK and CDR2 is SYGVNS in the germline V gene. CDR3 sequence reads: CASSVGQGAYEQYF. The DNA for the CDR3 is TGTGCCAGCAGTGTGGGACAGGGGGCGTACGAGCAGTACTTC.

The genes are TRBV28 and TRBJ2-3; no reliable D call. Per the germline V gene, CDR1 is MDHEN and CDR2 is SYDVKM. The CDR3 has 11 residues. V was cut by 5 bases and J by 2 bases, with 2 bases left in between. The CDR3, as DNA: TGTGCCAGCAGTCTCACAGATACGCAGTATTTT. Its translation: CASSLTDTQYF. Full variable domain (outside the CDR3, taken from reference TRBV28 and TRBJ2-3): DVKVTQSSRYLVKRTGEKVFLECVQDMDHENMFWYRQDPGLGLRLIYFSYDVKMKEKGDIPEGYSVSREKKERFSLILESASTNQTSMYLCASSLTDTQYFGPGTRLTVL.

V and J are TRBV4-1 and TRBJ2-7; 10 bases line up with TRBD1. V gave up 0 bases and J gave up 2 bases; unmatched junction bases: 16. Per germline, CDR1 MGHRA and CDR2 YSYEKL. This CDR3 comprises 20 residues. For the CDR3, the DNA is TGCGCCAGCAGCCAAGATAGGTGGGCACAGGAGGGGACAGGGGCCTACGAGCAGTACTTC. It translates to CASSQDRWAQEGTGAYEQYF.

This chain links TRBV7-8 with TRBJ2-7, with D perhaps matching TRBD1 (5 bases). CDR1 is SGHVS, CDR2 FQNEAQ, per germline. This CDR3 has 15 amino acids. V lost 6 bases, J lost 3 bases, and 18 bases lay in between. This CDR3 reads CASSHRRFQGYEQYF. The CDR3 DNA reads TGTGCCAGCAGTCATCGACGATTCCAGGGCTACGAGCAGTACTTC.

The gene calls are TRBV19 and TRBJ1-4; 9 bases are a match to TRBD1. This CDR3 spans 14 amino acids. J was trimmed by 8 bases and V by 5 bases; bases with no gene match: 6. CDR1 and CDR2 from the germline V gene are LNHDA and SQIVND (reference sequence). The CDR3 loop reads CASSRDRDREKLFF. The DNA of the CDR3 is TGTGCCAGTAGTCGGGACAGGGATCGAGAAAAACTGTTTTTT. The full variable domain, in which reference TRBV19 and TRBJ1-4 provide the parts outside the CDR3, is DGGITQSPKYLFRKEGQNVTLSCEQNLNHDAMYWYRQDPGQGLRLIYYSQIVNDFQKGDIAEGYSVSREKKESFPLTVTSAQKNPTAFYLCASSRDRDREKLFFGSGTQLSVL.

The rearrangement links TRBV7-3 to TRBJ2-5; TRBD1 matches at 7 bases. Germline V gene sequence: CDR1 SGHTA, CDR2 FQGTGA. The V segment lost 4 bases and the J segment 5 bases; nucleotides outside the gene matches: 7. The CDR3 length is 14 residues. CDR3 DNA: TGTGCCAGCAGCTCGACAGGGTTCTCGGAGACCCAGTACTTC. It encodes CASSSTGFSETQYF.

The table lists this clone with a few counts. V gene TRBV7-3 combines with J gene TRBJ2-2; 7 bases fit TRBD2. CDR3 length: 15 residues. V lost 5 bases and J lost 6; bases outside the gene matches: 9. Germline-derived CDR1 and CDR2 are SGHTA and FQGTGA. CDR3 nucleotides: TGTGCCAGCAGCCTAGTCGGGGGGACGGCCGGGGAGCTGTTTTTT. This encodes CASSLVGGTAGELFF. Based on the CDR3 plus reference TRBV7-3 and TRBJ2-2, the full variable domain is GAGVSQTPSNKVTEKGKYVELRCDPISGHTALYWYRQSLGQGPEFLIYFQGTGAADDSGLPNDRFFAVRPEGSVSTLKIQRTERGDSAVYLCASSLVGGTAGELFFGEGSRLTVL.

The J gene is TRBJ2-1, the V gene TRBV10-1, with 9 bases aligning to TRBD2. This CDR3 comprises 13 residues. The germline V gene encodes CDR1 WNHNN and CDR2 SYGVQD (reference sequence). Losses at the gene ends were 7 bases for V and 6 bases for J; bases not matched to a gene: 4. The CDR3 DNA follows: TGCGCCAGCAAGGGTAGCGGGAGCAATGAGCAGTTCTTC. This encodes CASKGSGSNEQFF.

V is TRBV21-1 and J is TRBJ2-1; TRBD2 is the table's D call, not checked against the DNA. TRBV21-1 counts as a pseudogene. The CDR3 extends over 12 amino acids. The CDR3 region has the DNA TGTGCCAGCAGCAAGACCGTCGGCGGGCCGTTCTTC. Translating it yields CASSKTVGGPFF.